These 8 T cell receptor beta chains came from one sample sequenced in a study of cytomegalovirus exposure and HLA in healthy donors (dated by TCRdb to about 2017). Receptors were amplified or captured by the immunoSEQ multiplex PCR assay. For the multiplex PCR, a mixture combining 60 forward primers for TCR Vbeta segments and 13 reverse primers for TCR Jbeta segments was used. TCRdb provides this immuneACCESS table in a form limited to in-frame rearrangements. Some clones are lacking; in checked studies, under half of them reflect an unresolved V gene, and why the rest are absent is not known. The sample table holds around 200,000 clones, of which roughly 90% were seen once. 0.31% of the sample comes from the top ten. The sample consisted of PBMCs. These TCRs come from a young woman in good health and CMV-seronegative.

The V call is TRBV6-1, the J call TRBJ2-5; D unresolved. Germline V CDR1 and CDR2: MNHNS, SASEGT. Trimming took off 1 base at V and 5 bases at J, with 5 bases between the two ends. The CDR3 spans 12 residues. CDR3 sequence reads: CASSEVGETQYF. CDR3 nucleotides: TGTGCCAGCAGTGAAGTCGGGGAGACCCAGTACTTC.

The CDR3 protein is CASSPTSGETQYF. Written as DNA, the CDR3 is TGTGCCAGCAGCCCGACCTCAGGGGAGACCCAGTACTTC. The chain uses TRBV5-4 and TRBJ2-5; D possibly corresponds to TRBD1 (5 bases). The CDR3 covers 13 residues. Trimming took 4 bases from V and 5 from J, leaving 12 bases between them. Germline V gene lookup returns CDR1 SGHNT and CDR2 YYREEE (reference sequence).

This rearrangement joins TRBV19 to TRBJ1-5; D remains unclear. CDR1 and CDR2 (germline): LNHDA, SQIVND (reference sequence). The CDR3 has 15 residues. V was clipped by 8 bases and J by 0 bases, with 14 bases between them. DNA for the CDR3: TGTGCCAGTGGAGGCGGAACTTATAGCAATCAGCCCCAGCATTTT. It encodes CASGGGTYSNQPQHF.

The chain uses TRBV27 and TRBJ2-3; no clear D gene. Per germline, CDR1 MNHEY and CDR2 SMNVEV (reference sequence). The CDR3 runs to 13 residues. V was clipped by 5 bases and J by 7 bases, with 13 bases between them. The CDR3: CASSPPWSYTQYF. CDR3 sequence (DNA): TGTGCCAGCAGTCCGCCTTGGAGTTATACGCAGTATTTT.

This chain connects TRBV28 to TRBJ2-7; D remains unclear. V lost 2 bases and J 3 bases, leaving 8 bases between the germline ends. CDR1 and CDR2 (germline): MDHEN, SYDVKM. This CDR3 contains 13 residues. CDR3 sequence (DNA): TGTGCCAGCAGTTTAAACAGCCTCTACGAGCAGTACTTC. Translated, it gives CASSLNSLYEQYF.

The V and J genes are TRBV5-5 and TRBJ2-1; D may be TRBD1 (6 bases). The ends were cut back, 4 bases at V and 0 bases at J, with 20 bases in the middle. The CDR3 consists of 18 residues. Germline loops: CDR1 SGHKS, CDR2 YYEKEE (reference sequence). For the CDR3, the DNA is TGTGCCAGCAGCGGACGACCCGGGACACCGAGCTCCTACAATGAGCAGTTCTTC. This encodes CASSGRPGTPSSYNEQFF.

The chain joins TRBV5-1 to TRBJ2-6; possibly TRBD1 for D (5 bases). Trimming removed 0 bases from V and 0 bases from J, with 7 bases in between. Germline loops: CDR1 SGHRS, CDR2 YFSETQ. The CDR3 has 16 residues. The CDR3 loop reads CASSLGRVSGANVLTF. The CDR3 bases are TGCGCCAGCAGCTTGGGCAGGGTCTCTGGGGCCAACGTCCTGACTTTC.

This clone was detected only a few times. The V call is TRBV19, the J call TRBJ1-2; tentatively, D is TRBD1 (5 bases). Germline loops: CDR1 LNHDA, CDR2 SQIVND (reference sequence). Between the trimmed V and J ends, which lost 3 bases and 2 bases, there was a span of 16 bases. The length of the CDR3 is 16 residues. This chain's CDR3 is CASSMYGQRRNYGYTF. For the CDR3, the DNA is TGTGCCAGTAGTATGTACGGACAACGGAGAAACTATGGCTACACCTTC.